The 5 T cell receptor beta chains listed next were all sequenced from one sample in a study of follicular helper T cells after annual influenza vaccination. Described time point: 2015-2016 season, pre-vaccination. Sequencing was performed with immunoSEQ multiplex PCR; in TCRdb, only in-frame clones are kept and a portion is missing. Among about 100 clones listed, roughly 86% were seen once. The sample in question was CXCR5+ CD38+ circulating T follicular helper cells from blood, obtained on the day of influenza vaccination. Subset in this sample: circulating Tfh, non-naive CD4+CXCR5+PD-1+ (ICOS+CD38+ or ICOS-CD38-). These receptors came from an adult who received the influenza vaccine.

CDR3: CASSLGGANTGELFF. The CDR3 coding sequence is TGCGCCAGCAGCTTGGGAGGGGCTAACACCGGGGAGCTGTTTTTT. The J gene is TRBJ2-2, the V gene TRBV5-1; D may correspond to TRBD1 or TRBD2 (5 bases each). Trimming left V 0 bases short and J 2 bases short, with 8 bases between. The CDR3 is 15 amino acids. Germline CDR1 SGHRS, CDR2 YFSETQ.

V and J are TRBV5-4 and TRBJ2-5; the D gene is possibly TRBD2 (5 bases). CDR3 length equals 15 residues. The germline V gene encodes CDR1 SGHNT and CDR2 YYREEE (reference sequence). Between the trimmed V and J ends, which lost 4 bases and 4 bases, there was a span of 17 bases. CDR3 bases: TGTGCCAGCAGCCCCCGGGGAGCCGTTAGAGAGACCCAGTACTTC. Its protein is CASSPRGAVRETQYF.

V gene TRBV7-9 combines with J gene TRBJ2-6, with D maybe TRBD2 (6 bases). With 5 bases removed from V and 5 bases from J, the gap between germline ends came to 16 bases. CDR3 length: 16 amino acids. The V gene's germline CDR1 is SEHNR and CDR2 FQNEAQ (reference sequence). The DNA of the CDR3 is TGTGCCAGCAGCGGGGACTCACAAAGTCGGGCCAACGTCCTGACTTTC. Translating gives CASSGDSQSRANVLTF.

V and J are TRBV11-2 and TRBJ1-2, with unresolved D. The CDR3 covers 13 residues. Germline V gene lookup returns CDR1 SGHAT and CDR2 FQNNGV. Deletions cut 6 bases from V and 0 bases from J, with 8 bases between. CDR3 protein: CASSPYSNYGYTF. CDR3 sequence (DNA): TGTGCCAGCAGTCCATATTCTAACTATGGCTACACCTTC.

This sequence joins TRBV29-1 and TRBJ1-1; tentative D call: TRBD1 (6 bases). Germline CDR1 SQVTM, CDR2 ANQGSEA. The V end lost 4 bases, the J end lost 0 bases, and 9 bases lay between the germline ends. The CDR3 is 13 amino acids. The CDR3 bases are TGCAGCGTTGGGGGGGCGGTGAACACTGAAGCTTTCTTT. Its protein is CSVGGAVNTEAFF.